The text below deals with one TCR beta chain. Antigen specificity is unknown. Per the germline V gene, CDR1 is SGHNT and CDR2 is YYREEE (reference sequence). V was clipped by 0 bases and J by 3 bases; unmatched bases: 10. The CDR3 is 18 amino acids. The source of the sample is a study of OX40 agonist ivuxolimab in advanced cancers. General observations from the study: There was clonal expansion of CD4+ and CD8+ blood T cells by week 6 at 0.1 to 3.0 mg/kg.

Some clones are missing from TCRdb's copy, which holds only in-frame ones; the method was immunoSEQ multiplex PCR. The sample includes more than 65,000 clones, approximately 81% of them seen just once. The V gene is TRBV5-4, the J gene TRBJ2-3; TRBD2 matches 10 bases. The receptor was isolated from an adult with an advanced solid tumor such as melanoma, head and neck, liver or kidney cancer. The sample in question was CD4+ or CD8+ T cells sorted from blood, obtained in a trial of the OX40 agonist ivuxolimab. Here the CDR3 DNA reads TGTGCCAGCAGCTTGGACCTCGGGTCGGGACTAGCGACAGATACGCAGTATTTT. Its translation is CASSLDLGSGLATDTQYF.